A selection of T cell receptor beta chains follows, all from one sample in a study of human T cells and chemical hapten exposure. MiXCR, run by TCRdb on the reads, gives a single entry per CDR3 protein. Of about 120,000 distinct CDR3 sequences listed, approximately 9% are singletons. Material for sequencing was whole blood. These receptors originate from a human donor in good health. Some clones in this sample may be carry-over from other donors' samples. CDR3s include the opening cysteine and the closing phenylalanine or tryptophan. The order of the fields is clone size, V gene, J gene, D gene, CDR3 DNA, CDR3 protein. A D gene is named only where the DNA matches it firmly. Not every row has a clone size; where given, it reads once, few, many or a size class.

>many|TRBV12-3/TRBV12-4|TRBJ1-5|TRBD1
TGTGCCAGCACCCAGGGGGCTGGCGATCAGCCCCAGCATTTT
CASTQGAGDQPQHF
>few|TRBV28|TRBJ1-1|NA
TGTGCCAGCAGTGCCCGGACACCTCTTGCCACTGAAGCTTTCTTT
CASSARTPLATEAFF
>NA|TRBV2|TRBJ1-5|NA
TGTGCCAGCAGTGAAGCGAGCGCAGGCAATCAGCCCCAGCATTTT
CASSEASAGNQPQHF
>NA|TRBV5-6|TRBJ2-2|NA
TGTGCCAGCAGCTTGGACCCCCAGCCCAACACCGGGGAGCTGTTTTTT
CASSLDPQPNTGELFF
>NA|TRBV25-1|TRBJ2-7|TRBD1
TGTGCCAGCACCCCCCTAGGTTCGACAGGGGGATCCTACGAGCAGTACTTC
CASTPLGSTGGSYEQYF
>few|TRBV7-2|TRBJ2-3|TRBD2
TGTGCCAGCAGCCTCCTAGCGGGGGGGCCGACAGATACGCAGTATTTT
CASSLLAGGPTDTQYF
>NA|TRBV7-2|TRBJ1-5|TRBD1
TGTGCCAGCAGCTTAGCTCGAGCGGGACAGGGGGCGCTTGGTCAGCCCCAGCATTTT
CASSLARAGQGALGQPQHF
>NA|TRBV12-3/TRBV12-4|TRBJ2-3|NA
TGTGCCAGCACCCTTCGCACAGATACGCAGTATTTT
CASTLRTDTQYF
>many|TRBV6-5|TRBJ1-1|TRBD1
TGTGCCAGCAGTTACCAGGGGGGATCCACTGAAGCTTTCTTT
CASSYQGGSTEAFF
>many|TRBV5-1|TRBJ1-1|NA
TGCGCCAGCAGCTTGTCCCCAGAGATGAACACTGAAGCTTTCTTT
CASSLSPEMNTEAFF
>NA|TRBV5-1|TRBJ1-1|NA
TGCGCCAGCAGCTTGAACGAGGGAAATACTGAAGCTTTCTTT
CASSLNEGNTEAFF
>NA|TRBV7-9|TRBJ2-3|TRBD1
TGTGCCAGCAGCATAACTACCAGGGACAGGGGGCGCACAGATACGCAGTATTTT
CASSITTRDRGRTDTQYF
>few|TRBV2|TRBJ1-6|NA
TGTGCCACCTCAGCGGGGGTAGGTTCACCCCTCCACTTT
CATSAGVGSPLHF
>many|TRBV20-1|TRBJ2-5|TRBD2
TGCAGTGCTAGAGATTTGGGCCTGACTAGCGGGAGCCAAGAGACCCAGTACTTC
CSARDLGLTSGSQETQYF
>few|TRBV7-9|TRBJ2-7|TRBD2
TGTGCCAGCAGCGGAATAGGGACTAGCGGGACGAACGAGCAGTACTTC
CASSGIGTSGTNEQYF
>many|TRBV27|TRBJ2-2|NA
TGTGCCAGCAGTCCACAGATAGTGAACACCGGGGAGCTGTTTTTT
CASSPQIVNTGELFF
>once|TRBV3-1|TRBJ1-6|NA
TGTGCCAGCAGCCAAAACCCCATGCAAGTTATCCGGGGGGCCCTCCACTTT
CASSQNPMQVIRGALHF
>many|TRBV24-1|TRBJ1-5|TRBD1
TGTGCCACCACCGGGACAGCTAGCAATCAGCCCCAGCATTTT
CATTGTASNQPQHF
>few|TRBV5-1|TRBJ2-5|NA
TGCGCCAGCAGCTTGATGGGGGCAGAAGAGACCCAGTACTTC
CASSLMGAEETQYF
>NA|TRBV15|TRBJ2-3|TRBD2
TGTGCCACCCGCGGTCTAGCGGGGGGGCTGGCAGATACGCAGTATTTT
CATRGLAGGLADTQYF
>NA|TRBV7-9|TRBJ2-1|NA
TGTGCCAGCAGCTTAGTAACTAGCTACCCCAATGAGCAGTTCTTC
CASSLVTSYPNEQFF
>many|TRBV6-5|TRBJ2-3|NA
TGTGCCAGCAGTTACTCGTCGATCACAGATACGCAGTATTTT
CASSYSSITDTQYF
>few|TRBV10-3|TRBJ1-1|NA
TGTGCCATCAGTGAGTCGTCAGACGCCACTGAAGCTTTCTTT
CAISESSDATEAFF